A single T cell receptor (beta chain) is shown here with its context. The antigen remains unidentified. This may arise from a read error, as a much more abundant clone is one base away. Sorted naive CD8 T cells were those defined as CD8+CD4-CCR7+CD45RA+. The data stem from a study of molecular identifiers for immune sequencing clone quantification. In TCRdb, the PCR reads were re-called with MiXCR into one record per CDR3 protein. Of 45,000 to 55,000 distinct CDR3 sequences listed, approximately 34% were seen once; the top ten hold 3.5% to 4%. General study findings and limits: Should identical TCR molecules share a barcode, the sizes of highly expanded clones could be underestimated. Clones exceeding 20 RNA copies carried over 97% of effector molecules but under 1% of naive-cell molecules.

Per germline, CDR1 SQVTM and CDR2 ANQGSEA. The CDR3 is 12 residues long. The genes are TRBV29-1 and TRBJ2-2, with 7 bases identical to TRBD1. Sequenced sample: naive CD8+ T cells from blood, with Jurkat cell RNA spiked in. As to subset: FACS-sorted CD8+CD4-CCR7+CD45RA+ naive T cells. The clonotype comes from a human donor in good health. Some libraries in this study had Jurkat cell RNA spiked in. CDR3: CGATGETGELFF. In DNA, the CDR3 is TGCGGCGCTACAGGGGAAACCGGGGAGCTGTTTTTT.